Described below is a single T cell receptor beta chain sequence and its context. Its cognate antigen is unknown. CDR3 length: 18 amino acids. Between the trimmed V and J ends, which lost 2 bases and 0 bases, there was a span of 20 bases. Per the germline V gene, CDR1 is GTSNPN and CDR2 is SVGIG (reference sequence). The assay was immunoSEQ multiplex PCR, and TCRdb's table has in-frame clones only and misses some. The table records about 160,000 clones, approximately 96% of them present only once. This sample is drawn from a study of cytomegalovirus exposure and HLA in healthy donors. The study, taken as a whole, reports: It was 164 TCR beta chains that were listed as cytomegalovirus-associated. Researchers reported that a few CMV-associated chains were confirmed in vitro as CMV antigen-specific. The classifier reportedly diagnosed cytomegalovirus status with high sensitivity and specificity.

The donors were part of the validation cohort, which consisted of more than 90 subjects and was separate from the first cohort of under 750 subjects. The receptor comes from a young woman in good health and CMV-seronegative. Sequenced sample: PBMCs. V and J are TRBV30 and TRBJ1-5, with D possibly being TRBD1 (6 bases). CDR3 sequence (DNA): TGTGCCTGGAGTAGGGGAGAACAGGGCACCTATAGCAATCAGCCCCAGCATTTT. This gives the protein CAWSRGEQGTYSNQPQHF. The variable domain in full, with the rest retrieved from reference TRBV30 and TRBJ1-5, is SQTIHQWPATLVQPVGSPLSLECTVEGTSNPNLYWYRQAAGRGLQLLFYSVGIGQISSEVPQNLSASRPQDRQFILSSKKLLLSDSGFYLCAWSRGEQGTYSNQPQHFGDGTRLSIL.